The 5 T cell receptor beta chains reported below all come from one sample, sequenced in a study of T cells after yellow fever vaccination. TCRdb reprocessed the 5' RACE reads via MiXCR and lists one record per CDR3 protein. The sample yields roughly 85,000 distinct CDR3 sequences, 13% seen once. This specimen was CD8+ T cells not binding an NS4B(214-222) dextramer, sorted from PBMCs, taken 21 days after the first yellow fever vaccination. These receptors all stem from a man aged 18 to 29 who received the YFV17D yellow fever vaccine.

The rearrangement uses TRBV6-5 and TRBJ1-3; no clear D gene. Germline V gene lookup returns CDR1 MNHEY and CDR2 SVGAGI. This CDR3 has 13 residues. V was cut by 4 bases and J by 2 bases, with 6 bases left in between. The CDR3: CASSFSTGNTIYF. CDR3 sequence (DNA): TGTGCCAGCAGTTTCTCCACTGGAAACACCATATATTTT.

The chain combines TRBV18 with TRBJ2-2, with 10 bases identical to TRBD1. V shed 3 bases and J 5 bases; nucleotides not matched to a gene: 0. CDR1 KGHSH and CDR2 LQKENI come from the germline V gene. This CDR3 spans 14 amino acids. Written as DNA, the CDR3 is TGTGCCAGCTCACCGGGACAGGGGACCGGGGAGCTGTTTTTT. This encodes CASSPGQGTGELFF.

The genes are TRBV7-9 and TRBJ1-6; D gene uncertain. CDR1 SEHNR and CDR2 FQNEAQ come from the germline V gene (reference sequence). Trimming pared 2 bases from V and 5 bases from J, leaving 10 bases between. The CDR3 has 15 amino acids. CDR3 in DNA: TGTGCCAGCAGCTTATCCGTGTCAGATAATTCACCCCTCCACTTT. Amino acids: CASSLSVSDNSPLHF.

This clonotype was observed a handful of times. CDR3 residues: CASSLTGGFTTEAFF. The CDR3 DNA is TGTGCCAGCAGTTTAACAGGGGGTTTTACCACTGAAGCTTTCTTT. The chain uses TRBV5-5 and TRBJ1-1, with 8 positions matching TRBD1. The trim removed 5 bases at V and 4 bases at J, leaving 10 bases unmatched. Germline CDR1 SGHKS, CDR2 YYEKEE (reference sequence). The CDR3 spans 15 residues.

The chain combines TRBV20-1 with TRBJ1-2, with 9 bases matching TRBD1. The CDR3 covers 14 residues. Germline loops: CDR1 DFQATT, CDR2 SNEGSKA (reference sequence). The CDR3 bases are TGCAGCGCACCCCCGGGGACAGGGTCCTCTGGCTACACCTTC. Protein: CSAPPGTGSSGYTF.